This TCR beta chain was profiled in a study of OX40 agonist ivuxolimab in advanced cancers. The study in broad terms: Ivuxolimab, which targeted the costimulatory receptor OX40 (CD134), was an agonistic, fully human IgG2 monoclonal antibody. Intravenous ivuxolimab was administered to patients every 2 weeks at six dose levels: 0.01, 0.1, 0.3, 1.5, 3 and 10 mg/kg. Of the 50 to 55 patients in dose escalation, some 20 had hepatocellular carcinoma, around 15 had melanoma, 9 had renal cell carcinoma and 9 had head and neck cancer. A male proportion of 75% to 85% and a mean age of roughly 58 years, ranging from roughly 23 to 80, were recorded for the dose-escalation cohort. Prior anti-PD-1, anti-PD-L1 or anti-CTLA-4 therapy was permitted, and roughly two fifths of dose-escalation patients had received checkpoint inhibitors. Partial responses occurred in three dose-escalation patients, of whom one had hepatocellular carcinoma and two had cutaneous melanoma. Peripheral TCRbeta sequencing was intended to test whether TCR sequence diversity was altered and clonal T-cell expansion was caused by ivuxolimab. The paper covers the monotherapy dose-escalation part of the phase I ivuxolimab trial, which included N ≈ 57 patients. The full study reports these points: In the 0.1-3.0 mg/kg groups, partial responders were among the patients with the lowest normalized peripheral clonal expansion, particularly in CD8+ T cells. At doses of 0.1 to 3.0 mg/kg, clonal expansion of both CD4+ and CD8+ blood T cells was observed from baseline to week 6. The antigen specificity of the peripheral T cells that underwent clonal expansion was not determined. Low levels of normalized T-cell clonal expansion were also seen in some patients who did not respond. On average, CD8+ T cells showed more expanded clones than CD4+ T cells after ivuxolimab.

For sequencing of the TCRbeta CDR3 region, genomic DNA was extracted from the sorted cells. TCRbeta CDR3 regions were sequenced using the immunoSEQ Assay. The table was pulled from immuneACCESS by TCRdb, which kept in-frame rearrangements only. Such tables lose some clones; where checked, under half of the loss comes from unresolved V genes, and the rest has no known cause. The sample table shows approximately 50,000 clones, and about nine tenths are seen once. The ten biggest clones cover 14% to 15% of the sample. Patients with autoimmune disease history or receiving systemic immunosuppression were excluded from the trial. In every dose cohort, peripheral blood was drawn for TCR sequencing at baseline, cycle 4 day 1, and cycle 7 day 1. The samples were drawn from a first-in-human, open-label, multicenter phase I dose-escalation trial of ivuxolimab. Adults with locally advanced or metastatic head and neck squamous cell, hepatocellular, melanoma or renal cell carcinoma were enrolled in the trial. CD4+ and CD8+ T cells were sorted separately from peripheral blood before TCR sequencing.

This clone was recorded only once. It has no known antigen specificity. No much larger clone is present one base from it, and per-base qualities are unavailable. Trimming leaves V shorter by 6 bases and J shorter by 4 bases, with the junction holding 7 bases beyond the gene matches. Via the germline V gene, CDR1 is MNHEY and CDR2 SVGAGI. The CDR3 covers 14 residues, taking in both the cysteine and the phenylalanine. Just the 42-base CDR3 DNA is kept, in frame starting at base 1. The V and J genes are TRBV6-5 and TRBJ1-2; TRBD1 fits 8 bases in the junction. This TCR came from an adult with an advanced solid tumor such as melanoma, head and neck, liver or kidney cancer. Material: CD4+ or CD8+ T cells sorted from blood, obtained in a trial of the OX40 agonist ivuxolimab. The nucleotides read TGTGCCAGCAGAATGACAGGGGCTATCTATGGCTACACCTTC. This yields the protein CASRMTGAIYGYTF.